This TCR beta chain comes out of a study of blood T cell repertoires in COVID-19. Study at large: COVID-19 samples, acute and convalescent, were from the United States, Italy and Spain. Sources were T cells, B-cell-depleted T cells, or PBMCs; the material itself was cDNA or gDNA.

Per the original methods: Reference gene primer amplification gave nucleated cell count estimates. Profiled with immunoSEQ multiplex PCR; TCRdb holds only in-frame clones, not every one. V and J calls and clone size follow that table, whereas D and trimming were derived from the DNA. The sample carries around 280,000 clones, around 92% recorded once. In its sample, this clone was seen a few times. This CDR3 has 13 residues. CDR1 is SNHLY and CDR2 is FYNNEI in the germline V gene. V lost 7 bases, J lost 0 bases, and 6 bases lay in between. Recruited during active infection, patients (from Seattle) were subsequently followed longitudinally.

The specimen sequenced was peripheral blood. This chain joins TRBV2 and TRBJ1-4; D is uncertain. The clonotype comes from a woman aged 30 to 39 with COVID-19, enrolled during active disease. The CDR3 coding sequence is TGTGCCAGCATAGCCGCAACTAATGAAAAACTGTTTTTT. Amino acid sequence: CASIAATNEKLFF. The full variable domain, with the rest looked up from reference TRBV2 and TRBJ1-4, is EPEVTQTPSHQVTQMGQEVILRCVPISNHLYFYWYRQILGQKVEFLVSFYNNEISEKSEIFDDQFSVERPDGSNFTLKIRSTKLEDSAMYFCASIAATNEKLFFGSGTQLSVL.